What follows describes a single TCR beta chain. Which antigen it targets is not known. Base qualities are not recorded, but no much larger clone differs from it by a single base. These data originate in a study of blood T cells in healthy people across ages (dated by TCRdb to the mid-2010s). For context, the study as a whole: In model experiments, template switching captured about one uniquely barcoded TCR beta cDNA molecule for every two T cells. To avoid experimental bias, donors of different ages were distributed randomly across sequencing lanes. The study analyzed two additional independent replicas of 1 million unique cDNA reads from the same blood draw for two donors, one aged 18 to 29 and one aged 80 or older. Age-related changes in TCR beta repertoire diversity were measured in the study by deep sequencing normalized with unique cDNA molecular identifiers. The donors were split into four age groups: young (average approximately 16 years), middle-aged (roughly 39), aged (about 56) and long-lived (about 82).

Library method: 5' RACE. A second PCR of about 6 to 12 cycles was run with a J-beta primer mix and a sample-barcoded 5' primer. A template-switch 5' adaptor carrying 12 random nucleotides introduced a unique molecular identifier onto each TCR beta cDNA molecule. Each sample yielded at least 3 million CDR3-containing paired-end reads. The Mint cDNA synthesis kit, primed by a TRBC-specific oligonucleotide, was used to synthesize first-strand cDNA from all RNA. Following uracil-DNA glycosylase treatment, a first 18-cycle PCR with universal primers M1SS and BC2_uni_R was performed on all cDNA. Under the source paper's analysis protocol: Each sample was normalized by randomly selecting 1 million high-quality reads, each carrying a distinct molecular identifier. Instead of being binned into consensus sequences, reads with shared molecular identifiers were discarded. MiTCR, with a Q25 quality threshold and the strictest error-elimination algorithm, was used for CDR3 identification, clonotype clustering and error correction. Lower-bound total TCR beta diversity was estimated with a nonparametric unseen species model using Euler transformation. TCRdb passed the public sequencing reads through fastp at Q25 and MiXCR, retaining productive beta sequences. Every CDR3 protein is listed once, alongside the most common genes and DNA of its rows. The V and J calls were determined by TCRdb, not by the authors. The sample has roughly 1.9 million distinct CDR3 sequences on record, 39% of them singletons. Jointly, the top ten make up under 25% of the sample.

Its CDR3 holds 15 amino acids, cysteine through phenylalanine. The DNA shown is the 45-base CDR3, in frame from base 1. The germline V gene provides CDR1 SGHRS and CDR2 YFSETQ. Trimming costs V 0 bases and J 0 bases, and their ends lie 9 bases apart. The 39 donors, aged 6 to 90 years, were systemically healthy Caucasian individuals from Russia. Each donor gave approximately 9.4 milliliters of peripheral blood, drawn into EDTA-treated Vacutainer tubes. PBMCs were isolated by Ficoll-Paque density-gradient centrifugation, with at least 7 million obtained per sample. Total RNA was extracted from PBMCs with Trizol reagent, with at least 5 micrograms obtained per sample. For every donor, flow cytometry on a PBMC aliquot measured the percentage of naive CD45RAhigh/CD27high T cells. The study at large found these results: A strong correlation was found between observed TCR beta diversity and the percentage of naive T cells measured by flow cytometry. Donor CMV infection status was unknown, potentially confounding age-related changes in expanded clonotypes. Total diversity estimates from one million sequenced T cells were considered lower bounds and underestimates. The long-lived group showed more naive CD4+ T cells, fewer expanded clones and increased TCR diversity than the aged group, suggesting age selection. As age increased, observed TCR beta diversity per million T cells dropped in a roughly linear way, and a significant reduction was already evident by age 40. Bulk unsorted PBMC profiling prevented conclusive comparison of naive and antigen-experienced compartments.

The TCR was taken from a human donor in good health. Here the chain combines TRBV5-1 and TRBJ1-1; the D gene cannot be resolved reliably. Specimen: blood. The CDR3 corresponds to CASSLELRMNTEAFF. Here is the DNA: TGCGCCAGCAGCTTGGAGCTTAGGATGAACACTGAAGCTTTCTTT.